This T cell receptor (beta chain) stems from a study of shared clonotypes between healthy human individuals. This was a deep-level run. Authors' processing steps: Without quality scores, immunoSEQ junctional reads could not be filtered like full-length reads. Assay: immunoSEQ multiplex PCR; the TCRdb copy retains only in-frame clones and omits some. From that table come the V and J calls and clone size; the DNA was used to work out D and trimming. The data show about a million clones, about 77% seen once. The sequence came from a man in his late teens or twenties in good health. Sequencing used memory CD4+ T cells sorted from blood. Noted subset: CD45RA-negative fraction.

The CDR3 sequence is CASSLPGGGRSTGELFF. The CDR3 bases are TGTGCCAGCAGCTTGCCAGGGGGCGGTCGAAGCACCGGGGAGCTGTTTTTT. This sequence joins TRBV5-4 and TRBJ2-2, with TRBD1 matching 8 bases. The V gene end was trimmed by 1 base and the J gene end by 4 bases; junction bases not matched to a gene: 9. Per germline, CDR1 SGHNT and CDR2 YYREEE (reference sequence). The CDR3 runs 17 residues. Together with reference TRBV5-4 and TRBJ2-2, the CDR3 gives the full variable domain: ETGVTQSPTHLIKTRGQQVTLRCSSQSGHNTVSWYQQALGQGPQFIFQYYREEENGRGNFPPRFSGLQFPNYSSELNVNALELDDSALYLCASSLPGGGRSTGELFFGEGSRLTVL.